This T cell receptor beta chain was sequenced for a study of shared clonotypes between healthy human individuals. A note on this clone: Its antigen remains unidentified.

CD4+ cells yielded CD45RA+ naive and CD45RA-negative memory subsets. Investigators spread the genomic DNA of each subset evenly over several immunoSEQ plates. Profiled with immunoSEQ multiplex PCR; TCRdb holds only in-frame clones, not every one. This table has 1.6 million or so clones, roughly 97% appearing once. Findings of the study overall: Clonotype sharing among donors, it was expected, would be affected by sequencing depth.

The CDR3 has 15 residues. Germline V CDR1 and CDR2: MDHEN, SYDVKM. Trimming left V 7 bases short and J 5 bases short, with 17 bases between. The rearrangement uses TRBV28 and TRBJ2-2; D is unresolved. The sequencing sample was made of naive CD4+ T cells sorted from blood. The subset here: CD45RA+ positively selected. This TCR derives from a man between 25 and 39 years old in good health. CDR3 in amino acids: CASTYRASITGELFF. In DNA, the CDR3 is TGTGCCAGCACCTACAGAGCCTCTATTACCGGGGAGCTGTTTTTT.